The 6 T cell receptor beta chains in this list originate from one sample, sequenced in a study of T cell responses to AZD1222 COVID-19 vaccine. The data were produced by immunoSEQ multiplex PCR, yet TCRdb's version contains in-frame clones alone and is incomplete. Of more than 95,000 clones listed, over 75% are singletons. Sequenced here: peripheral blood, sampled on day 0 of AZD1222 vaccination. These receptors were taken from an adult in good health.

The V gene is TRBV9, the J gene TRBJ1-1, with D unclear. Between the trimmed V and J ends, which lost 0 bases and 7 bases, there was a span of 13 bases. Germline CDR1 is SGDLS and CDR2 is YYNGEE. The length of the CDR3 is 14 residues. CDR3 in DNA: TGTGCCAGCAGCGTAGACCGGGAAAATCGTGAAGCTTTCTTT. Protein: CASSVDRENREAFF.

The chain links TRBV4-2 to TRBJ2-1; 9 nucleotides match TRBD1. The CDR3 length is 15 residues. The ends lost 1 base at V and 6 bases at J; junction bases unmatched: 4. Looked up from germline, CDR1 is LGHNA and CDR2 is YNFKEQ. This chain's CDR3 is CASSQAGQGSNEQFF. CDR3 sequence (DNA): TGTGCCAGCAGCCAAGCGGGACAGGGTTCCAATGAGCAGTTCTTC.

The chain combines TRBV29-1 with TRBJ2-1; TRBD2 agrees at 12 bases. The CDR3 is made up of 16 amino acids. V lost 4 bases and J lost 7; bases outside the gene matches: 11. Germline V gene sequence: CDR1 SQVTM, CDR2 ANQGSEA. The DNA for the CDR3 is TGCAGCGTTGCGGGACTAGCGGGCGCGAGTTATAATGAGCAGTTCTTC. Translating gives CSVAGLAGASYNEQFF.

This clone was observed a single time. The chain joins TRBV6-6 to TRBJ1-1; D not resolved. This CDR3 contains 14 residues. The V end was cut by 7 bases, the J end by 4 bases, with 16 bases between. Germline V gene lookup returns CDR1 MNHNY and CDR2 SVGAGI (reference sequence). The CDR3 DNA follows: TGTGCCAGCACCCGGACCGGGTGGTCCACTGAAGCTTTCTTT. This sequence encodes CASTRTGWSTEAFF.

The V gene is TRBV7-2, the J gene TRBJ1-4; D is perhaps TRBD1 (5 bases). Germline V gene sequence: CDR1 SGHTA, CDR2 FQGNSA. The CDR3 length is 14 residues. V was trimmed by 1 base and J by 4 bases, leaving 7 bases between them. Written as DNA, the CDR3 is TGTGCCAGCAGCTTAGGCAGGGATAATGAAAAACTGTTTTTT. Translation: CASSLGRDNEKLFF.

Details on this clone: Different DNA sequences within this sample yield the same CDR3. This chain uses TRBV11-3 with TRBJ1-1; D uncertain. Between the trimmed V and J ends, which lost 1 base and 1 base, there was a span of 4 bases. Germline CDR1 reads SGHNT; CDR2 reads YENEEA. The CDR3 consists of 13 residues. As DNA, the CDR3 is TGTGCCAGCAGCTTAGTAGGGAACACTGAAGCTTTCTTT. Encoded protein: CASSLVGNTEAFF.